This TCR beta chain originates from a study of CD8 T cells in ankylosing spondylitis. Trimming cost V 0 bases and J 4 bases; bases outside gene matches: 6. The germline gives CDR1 DFQATT, CDR2 SNEGSKA (reference sequence). The CDR3 loop spans 15 amino acids. Using quantitative 5'-RACE with molecular barcodes, the authors made TCR beta libraries. TCRdb reprocessed the 5' RACE reads with MiXCR, giving one entry per CDR3 protein. Among about 220,000 distinct CDR3 sequences, around 17% were seen once, and the ten largest hold about 39%. Study-wide findings and caveats: A motif of 7 or 8 highly homologous TCR beta variants was seen as apparently characteristic of ankylosing spondylitis blood. Disease-linked clones were found to be CD8+ and relatively rare in peripheral blood.

This clonotype was seen a handful of times. Its antigen is unknown. Sequenced sample: blood, either unsorted or a sorted T cell fraction (not recorded which). This rearrangement joins TRBV20-1 to TRBJ1-3; TRBD1 aligns across 7 bases. The receptor was derived from a male donor with ankylosing spondylitis. Here the CDR3 reads CSARDQGETGNTIYF. The CDR3 bases are TGCAGTGCTAGAGATCAGGGGGAAACAGGAAACACCATATATTTT.